The clone carrying this T cell receptor (beta chain) was observed a few times. In germline, CDR1 is SGDLS, CDR2 YYNGEE. J was trimmed by 8 bases and V by 2 bases; bases with no gene match: 4. The CDR3 loop spans 15 amino acids. This sample is drawn from a study of beta chain features in type 1 diabetes. As every portion of the isolated RNA was reverse transcribed, the sequencing read expressed TCRB transcripts. TCRdb keeps only in-frame clones here, not all; method: immunoSEQ multiplex PCR. The data contain fewer than 500,000 clones, about 15% of them seen just once; the ten biggest clones take up 0.035% to 0.045%.

The TCR was taken from a man in his thirties or forties in good health. The specimen sequenced was naive CD4+ T cells from blood. This chain links TRBV9 with TRBJ2-1; 13 positions agree with TRBD2. The CDR3 region has the DNA TGTGCCAGCAGCGTGACTAGCGGGAGGTCCTATGAGCAGTTCTTC. Translating gives CASSVTSGRSYEQFF.